These 12 T cell receptor beta chains came from one sample sequenced in a study of regulatory T cells in long-lasting Graves disease. To make TCR beta libraries, researchers used iRepertoire HTBI primers and Arm-PCR of CDR3 regions. Via MiXCR, TCRdb re-called the multiplex PCR reads, giving one row per CDR3 protein. The profile shows 400,000 to 500,000 distinct CDR3 sequences, approximately 23% of them singletons. Time point indicated: persistent/refractory GD, antithyroid drugs over 5 years with positive TRAb. The authors made the TCR library using RNA they extracted from PBMCs. Material: peripheral blood mononuclear cells (PBMCs), obtained when the disease was refractory, from a patient treated with antithyroid drugs. The receptors here all came from a female donor with Graves disease.

This clonotype came up a few times. V usage is TRBV9 and J usage is TRBJ2-2; 7 nucleotides match TRBD1. Germline V CDR1 and CDR2: SGDLS, YYNGEE. This CDR3 spans 14 amino acids. Germline trimming cut 5 bases from V and 4 bases from J; bases unmatched to any gene: 5. CDR3: CASRQGPITGELFF. Written as DNA, the CDR3 is TGTGCCAGCAGACAGGGGCCTATCACCGGGGAGCTGTTTTTT.

CDR3 DNA: TGTGCCAGCAGCGTAGAAGGGGGCTCGGGCGAGCAGTACTTC. Its protein product is CASSVEGGSGEQYF. V and J are TRBV9 and TRBJ2-7; 7 nucleotides match TRBD1. CDR3 length: 14 amino acids. Losses at the gene ends were 0 bases for V and 6 bases for J; bases not matched to a gene: 6. Germline V gene lookup returns CDR1 SGDLS and CDR2 YYNGEE.

The chain links TRBV6-2 or TRBV6-3 to TRBJ1-1; no definite D call. CDR3 length equals 14 residues. Germline V gives CDR1 MNHEY, CDR2 SVGEGT. V was trimmed by 6 bases and J by 5 bases, leaving 16 bases between them. Written as DNA, the CDR3 is TGTGCCAGCAGACCGGGCCCCTGGCCAACTGAAGCTTTCTTT. The encoded protein is CASRPGPWPTEAFF.

The genes are TRBV7-2 and TRBJ2-1; TRBD2 matches at 8 bases. The CDR3 is made up of 15 amino acids. Germline lookup yields CDR1 SGHTA and CDR2 FQGNSA. V was clipped by 4 bases and J by 8 bases; unmatched bases: 10. Here the CDR3 DNA reads TGTGCCAGCAGCTCCTTAGCGGGATGGCCGGATGAGCAGTTCTTC. Translating it yields CASSSLAGWPDEQFF.

There are a few counts of this clonotype. The V call is TRBV19, the J call TRBJ1-1; unclear D gene. Germline V CDR1 and CDR2: LNHDA, SQIVND (reference sequence). The CDR3 is 14 amino acids. Trimming cost V 3 bases and J 0 bases, with 8 bases left between them. The CDR3 loop is CASSMWQVNTEAFF. The CDR3 DNA reads TGTGCCAGTAGTATGTGGCAAGTGAACACTGAAGCTTTCTTT.

V usage is TRBV27 and J usage is TRBJ2-7; D is unclear. This CDR3 has 13 residues. Germline CDR1 MNHEY, CDR2 SMNVEV (reference sequence). Trimming took off 2 bases at V and 2 bases at J, with 7 bases between the two ends. CDR3 sequence reads: CASSLHSTYEQYF. The CDR3 DNA follows: TGTGCCAGCAGTTTACACTCCACCTACGAGCAGTACTTC.

This clonotype has a handful of counts. V is TRBV5-1 and J is TRBJ2-5, with D hard to call. CDR3 length equals 14 residues. Trimming removed 0 bases at V and 2 bases at J, with 8 bases between. Germline assignment: CDR1 SGHRS and CDR2 YFSETQ. The CDR3 protein is CASSLGTKQETQYF. The CDR3 nucleotides read TGCGCCAGCAGCTTGGGGACCAAGCAAGAGACCCAGTACTTC.

This clonotype was recorded at least ten times. The rearrangement links TRBV6-1 to TRBJ1-4, with TRBD1 identical over 8 bases. CDR1 MNHNS and CDR2 SASEGT come from the germline V gene. With 6 bases clipped from V and 7 bases from J, the junction kept 10 bases outside the gene matches. CDR3 length: 15 amino acids. CDR3 DNA: TGTGCCAGCAGCGCCCAGGGGGCCGACGGTGAAAAACTGTTTTTT. Translating it yields CASSAQGADGEKLFF.

This clonotype was recorded at least ten times. The CDR3 DNA reads as TGTGCCAGCAGCCCCGGACTAGCGGGAGTCGCGGAGACCCAGTACTTC. It yields the protein CASSPGLAGVAETQYF. The chain links TRBV3-1 to TRBJ2-5, with 13 bases fitting TRBD2. The CDR3 totals 16 residues. Germline-derived CDR1 and CDR2 are LGHDT and YNNKEL (reference sequence). The V segment lost 4 bases and the J segment 5 bases; nucleotides outside the gene matches: 7.

Many counts were recorded for this clonotype. The genes are TRBV11-2 and TRBJ2-5; 9 positions match TRBD2. V lost 5 bases to trimming and J lost 5 bases; unmatched junction nucleotides: 9. The V gene's germline CDR1 is SGHAT and CDR2 FQNNGV. The CDR3 covers 15 residues. CDR3 sequence reads: CASSLRGLAAETQYF. The DNA for the CDR3 is TGTGCCAGCAGCCTCCGGGGACTAGCCGCGGAGACCCAGTACTTC.

This clonotype was recorded at least ten times. V is TRBV7-9 and J is TRBJ1-2; possibly TRBD1 for D (6 bases). With 10 bases removed from V and 6 bases from J, the gap between germline ends came to 12 bases. Germline assignment: CDR1 SEHNR and CDR2 FQNEAQ (reference sequence). This CDR3 contains 11 residues. The CDR3 reads CATQGTHGYTF. DNA of the CDR3: TGTGCCACCCAGGGGACGCATGGCTACACCTTC. Drawing the rest from reference TRBV7-9 and TRBJ1-2, the complete variable domain is DTGVSQNPRHKITKRGQNVTFRCDPISEHNRLYWYRQTLGQGPEFLTYFQNEAQLEKSRLLSDRFSAERPKGSFSTLEIQRTEQGDSAMYLCATQGTHGYTFGSGTRLTVV.

The chain carries TRBV12-3 or TRBV12-4 and TRBJ2-7; the match to TRBD1 covers 9 bases. This CDR3 comprises 15 residues. The junction had 11 bases not matched to a gene; V was cut back by 5 bases and J by 6 bases. DNA of the CDR3: TGTGCCAGCAGTCCTGCGGGACAGGGATCTTTCGAGCAGTACTTC. It translates to CASSPAGQGSFEQYF.